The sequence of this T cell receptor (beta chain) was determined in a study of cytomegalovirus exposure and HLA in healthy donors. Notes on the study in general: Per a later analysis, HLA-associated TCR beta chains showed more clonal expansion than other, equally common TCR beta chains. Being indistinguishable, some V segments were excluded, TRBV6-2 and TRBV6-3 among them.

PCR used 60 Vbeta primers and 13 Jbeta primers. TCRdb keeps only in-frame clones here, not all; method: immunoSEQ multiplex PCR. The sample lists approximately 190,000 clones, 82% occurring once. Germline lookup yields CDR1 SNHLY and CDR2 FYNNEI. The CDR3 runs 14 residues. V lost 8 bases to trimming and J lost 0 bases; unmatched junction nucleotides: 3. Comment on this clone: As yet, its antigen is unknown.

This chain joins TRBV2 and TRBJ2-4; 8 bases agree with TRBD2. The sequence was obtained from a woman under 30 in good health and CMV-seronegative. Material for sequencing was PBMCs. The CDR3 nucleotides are TGTGCCAGCTCAACTAGCGGAGCCAAAAACATTCAGTACTTC. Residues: CASSTSGAKNIQYF.